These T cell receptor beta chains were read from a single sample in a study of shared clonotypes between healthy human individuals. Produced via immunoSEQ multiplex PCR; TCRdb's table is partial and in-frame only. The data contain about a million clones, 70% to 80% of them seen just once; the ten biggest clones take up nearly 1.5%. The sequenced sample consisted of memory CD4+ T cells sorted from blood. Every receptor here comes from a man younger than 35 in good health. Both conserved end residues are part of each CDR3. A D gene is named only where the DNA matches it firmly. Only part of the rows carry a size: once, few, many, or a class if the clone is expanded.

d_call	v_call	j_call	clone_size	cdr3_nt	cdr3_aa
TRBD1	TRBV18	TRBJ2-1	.	TGTGCCAGCTCACCGCAGGGGGATGGTGAGCAGTTCTTC	CASSPQGDGEQFF
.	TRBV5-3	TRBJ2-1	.	TGTGCCAGAAGCTTGGACCTACCAGTACTGAGCTCCTACAATGAGCAGTTCTTC	CARSLDLPVLSSYNEQFF
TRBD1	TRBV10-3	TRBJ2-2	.	TGTGCCATCAGTGAGCCCGGACAGGGGGCCTTGAGCACCGGGGAGCTGTTTTTT	CAISEPGQGALSTGELFF
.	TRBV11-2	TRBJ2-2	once	TGTGCCAGCAGCCGCCGGAACTCGAACACCGGGGAGCTGTTTTTT	CASSRRNSNTGELFF
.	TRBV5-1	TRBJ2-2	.	TGCGCCAGCAGCCCGACGGATCTCCGAAACACCGGGGAGCTGTTTTTT	CASSPTDLRNTGELFF
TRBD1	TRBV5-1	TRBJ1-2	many	TGCGCCAGCTATTTCTCTCCGGGACAGAAGAATGGCTACACCTTC	CASYFSPGQKNGYTF
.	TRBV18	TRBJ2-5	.	TGTGCCAGCCAAGGGGGGATGGTGGAGACCCAGTACTTC	CASQGGMVETQYF
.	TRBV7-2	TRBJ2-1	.	TGTGCCAGCAGCTTAGATATGGATGAGCAGTTCTTC	CASSLDMDEQFF
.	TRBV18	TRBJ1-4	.	TGTGCCAGCTCACCCGGAGTCAGCAATGAAAAACTGTTTTTT	CASSPGVSNEKLFF
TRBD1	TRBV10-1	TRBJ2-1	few	TGCGCCAGCAGTTCTACAGGGGGCGCCTACAATGAGCAGTTCTTC	CASSSTGGAYNEQFF
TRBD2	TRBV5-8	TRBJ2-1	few	TGTGCCAGCAGAAGCGGGGTCTCCTACAATGAGCAGTTCTTC	CASRSGVSYNEQFF
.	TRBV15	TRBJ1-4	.	TGTGCCACCAGCAGATGGGACACCACGGAAAAACTGTTTTTT	CATSRWDTTEKLFF
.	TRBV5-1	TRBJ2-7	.	TGCGCCAGCAGCCCTAGTTGGGGAGCCTACGAGCAGTACTTC	CASSPSWGAYEQYF
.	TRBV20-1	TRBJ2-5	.	TGCAGTGCTAGTAAAGAGACCCAGTACTTC	CSASKETQYF
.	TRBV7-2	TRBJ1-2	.	TGTGCCAGCAGCCCCACGGACGGGGTCCGGGGCTACACCTTC	CASSPTDGVRGYTF
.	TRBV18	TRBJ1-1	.	TGTGCCAGCTCACCACCGGGGGTGCAAGCGACTGAAGCTTTCTTT	CASSPPGVQATEAFF
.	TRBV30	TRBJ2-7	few	TGTGCCTGGACCCCCTCAAGGCCCGCCCGCGAGCAGTACTTC	CAWTPSRPAREQYF
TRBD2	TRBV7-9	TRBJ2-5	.	TGTGCCAGCAGCCCTCCCGGGACTAGAGAAGGGACCCAGTACTTC	CASSPPGTREGTQYF
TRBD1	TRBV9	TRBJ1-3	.	TGTGCCAGCAGTGCAACAGGGGGTCTTGGAAACACCATATATTTT	CASSATGGLGNTIYF
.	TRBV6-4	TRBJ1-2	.	TGTGCCAGCAGTGCCGGACGGATATATGGCTACACCTTC	CASSAGRIYGYTF
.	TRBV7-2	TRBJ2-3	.	TGTGCCAGCAGCACCCGATCCCCGCGTGATGGCACAGATACGCAGTATTTT	CASSTRSPRDGTDTQYF
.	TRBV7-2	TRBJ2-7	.	TGTGCCAGCAGCTCCGGTCGTGGGTACGAGCAGTACTTC	CASSSGRGYEQYF
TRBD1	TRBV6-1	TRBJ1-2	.	TGTGCCAGCAGTGAAGTGGGGGGGCTTGACAGGGGCTATGGCTACACCTTC	CASSEVGGLDRGYGYTF
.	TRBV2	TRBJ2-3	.	TGTGCCAGCACCCCGGGACGGAGCACAGATACGCAGTATTTT	CASTPGRSTDTQYF
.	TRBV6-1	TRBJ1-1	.	TGTGCCACCGAAAAAGGACAGAGCCACACTGAAGCTTTCTTT	CATEKGQSHTEAFF
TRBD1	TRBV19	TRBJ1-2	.	TGTGCCAGTAAGCGGACAGGGGCGGACTATGGCTACACCTTC	CASKRTGADYGYTF
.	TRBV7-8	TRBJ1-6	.	TGTGCCAGCAGCTTAGGAGGCTGGCTCTCCTATAATTCACCCCTCCACTTT	CASSLGGWLSYNSPLHF
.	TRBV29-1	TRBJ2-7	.	TGCAGCGTTGAAAAGGGTCAGGGCGAGCAGTACTTC	CSVEKGQGEQYF
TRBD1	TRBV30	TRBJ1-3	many	TGTGCCTGGGACGGGACAGGGCGATACACCATATATTTT	CAWDGTGRYTIYF
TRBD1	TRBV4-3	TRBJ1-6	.	TGCGCCAGCAGCCGAGGGACAGGGGATAATTCACCCCTCCACTTT	CASSRGTGDNSPLHF
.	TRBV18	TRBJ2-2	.	TGTGCCAGCTCACCACGGCAGGGAGGCGCGAACACCGGGGAGCTGTTTTTT	CASSPRQGGANTGELFF
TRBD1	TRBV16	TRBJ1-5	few	TGTGCCAGCAGCCACGGGACAGGGGGCCATCAGCCCCAGCATTTT	CASSHGTGGHQPQHF
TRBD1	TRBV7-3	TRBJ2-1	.	TGTGCCAGCAGCTTAATCTCGGGGACAGGGAATGAGCAGTTCTTC	CASSLISGTGNEQFF
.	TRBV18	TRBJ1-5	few	TGTGCCAGCTCACCCGGGGGAATGAAACCCCAGCATTTT	CASSPGGMKPQHF
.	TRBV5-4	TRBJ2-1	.	TGTGCCAGCAGCTTGCGGGAACTATACAATGAGCAGTTCTTC	CASSLRELYNEQFF
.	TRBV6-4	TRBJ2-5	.	TGTGCCAGCAGCAACCTTCCCCCTCGGGAGACCCAGTACTTC	CASSNLPPRETQYF
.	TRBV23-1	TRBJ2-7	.	TGCGCCAGCAGTCAATTGGGGGACATCTCCTACGAGCAGTACTTC	CASSQLGDISYEQYF
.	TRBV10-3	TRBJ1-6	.	TGTGCCATCAGTGATTGGGTGGCTAATTCACCCCTCCACTTT	CAISDWVANSPLHF
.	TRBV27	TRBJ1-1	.	TGTGCCAGCAGTTTATATAAGGGTATGAACACTGAAGCTTTCTTT	CASSLYKGMNTEAFF
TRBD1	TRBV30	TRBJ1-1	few	TGTGCCTGGAGTGGCGGGACAGGTCAACAGGCTTTCTTT	CAWSGGTGQQAFF
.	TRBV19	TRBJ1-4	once	TGTGCCAGTAGTCCGAGGACAGCAAATGAAAAACTGTTTTTT	CASSPRTANEKLFF
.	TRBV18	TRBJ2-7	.	TGTGCCAGCTCATCAGGCTCCGGACAGTTGACCTACAAGTACTTC	CASSSGSGQLTYKYF
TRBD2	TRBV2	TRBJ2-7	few	TGTGCCAGCAGTGAATCTTGGGCTAGCGGTTCCTACGAGCAGTACTTC	CASSESWASGSYEQYF
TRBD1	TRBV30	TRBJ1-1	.	TGTGCCTGGTCTGACAGGGGGACTGAAGCTTTCTTT	CAWSDRGTEAFF
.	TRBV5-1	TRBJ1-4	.	TGCGCCAGCAGCTTGGCGGGGTATAATGAAAAACTGTTTTTT	CASSLAGYNEKLFF
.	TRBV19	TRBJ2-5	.	TGTGCCAGTAGTTCCTCTGGGTCAGAGACCCAGTACTTC	CASSSSGSETQYF
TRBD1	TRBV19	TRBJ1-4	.	TGTGCCAGTAGTATTGCGGACAGGGGTAATGAAAAACTGTTTTTT	CASSIADRGNEKLFF
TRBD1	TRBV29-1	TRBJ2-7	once	TGCAGCGTTGAGGGGACAGGGACCTACGAGCAGTACTTC	CSVEGTGTYEQYF